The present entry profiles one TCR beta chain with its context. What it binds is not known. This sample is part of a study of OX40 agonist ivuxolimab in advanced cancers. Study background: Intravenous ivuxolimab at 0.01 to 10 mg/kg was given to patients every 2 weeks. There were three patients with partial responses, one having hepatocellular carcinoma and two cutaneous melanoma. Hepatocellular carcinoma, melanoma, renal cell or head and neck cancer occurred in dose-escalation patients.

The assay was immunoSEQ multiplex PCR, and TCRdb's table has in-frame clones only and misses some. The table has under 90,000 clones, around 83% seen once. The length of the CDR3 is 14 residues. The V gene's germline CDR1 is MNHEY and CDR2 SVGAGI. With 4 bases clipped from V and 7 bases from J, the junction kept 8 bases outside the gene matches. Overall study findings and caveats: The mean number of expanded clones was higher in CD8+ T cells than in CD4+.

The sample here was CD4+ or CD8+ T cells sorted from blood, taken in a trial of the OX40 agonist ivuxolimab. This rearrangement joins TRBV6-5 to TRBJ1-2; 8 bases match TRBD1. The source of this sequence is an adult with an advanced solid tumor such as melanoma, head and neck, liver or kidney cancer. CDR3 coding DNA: TGTGCCAGCAGTTCACAGGGGGGGCTAGGTGGCTACACCTTC. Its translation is CASSSQGGLGGYTF.